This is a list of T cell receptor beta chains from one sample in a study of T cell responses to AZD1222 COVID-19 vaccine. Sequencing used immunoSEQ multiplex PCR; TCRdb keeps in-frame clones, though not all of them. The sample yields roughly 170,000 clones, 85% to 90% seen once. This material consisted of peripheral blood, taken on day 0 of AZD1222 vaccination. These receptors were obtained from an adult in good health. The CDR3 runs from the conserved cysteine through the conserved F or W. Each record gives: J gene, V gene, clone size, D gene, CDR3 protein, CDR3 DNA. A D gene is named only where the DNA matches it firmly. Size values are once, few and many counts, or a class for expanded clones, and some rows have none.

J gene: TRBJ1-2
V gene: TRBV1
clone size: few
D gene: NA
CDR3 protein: CTSSQEGSYGYTF
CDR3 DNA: TGCACCAGCAGCCAAGAGGGGAGCTATGGCTACACCTTC

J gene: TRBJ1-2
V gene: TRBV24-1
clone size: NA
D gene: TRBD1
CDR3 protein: CATSDLRQGGDYGYTF
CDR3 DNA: TGTGCCACCAGTGATCTTCGACAGGGGGGCGACTATGGCTACACCTTC

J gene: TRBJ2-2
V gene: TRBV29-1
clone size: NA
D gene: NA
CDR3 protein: CSVAGARGTGELFF
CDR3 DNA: TGCAGCGTCGCCGGAGCTCGGGGCACCGGGGAGCTGTTTTTT

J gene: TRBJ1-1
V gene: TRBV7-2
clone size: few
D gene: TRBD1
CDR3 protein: CASSLGQENTEAFF
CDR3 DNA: TGTGCCAGCAGCTTGGGACAGGAGAACACTGAAGCTTTCTTT

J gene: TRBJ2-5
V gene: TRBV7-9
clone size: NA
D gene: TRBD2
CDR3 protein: CASSLLAGEETQYF
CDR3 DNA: TGTGCCAGCAGCTTACTAGCGGGGGAAGAGACCCAGTACTTC

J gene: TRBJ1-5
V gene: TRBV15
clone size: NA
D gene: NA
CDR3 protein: CATSRDRGNQPQHF
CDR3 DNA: TGTGCCACCAGCAGAGACAGGGGCAATCAGCCCCAGCATTTT

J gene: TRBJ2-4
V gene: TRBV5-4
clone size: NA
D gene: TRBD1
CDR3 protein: CASSPGQGRDIQYF
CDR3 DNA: TGTGCCAGCAGCCCTGGACAGGGTAGGGACATTCAGTACTTC

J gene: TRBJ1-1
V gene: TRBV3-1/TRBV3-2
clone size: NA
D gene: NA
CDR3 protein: CASSQVQGMSTEAFF
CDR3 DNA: TGTGCCAGCAGCCAAGTCCAGGGGATGAGCACTGAAGCTTTCTTT

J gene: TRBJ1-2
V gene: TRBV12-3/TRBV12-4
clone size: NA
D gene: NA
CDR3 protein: CASSSRVIYGYTF
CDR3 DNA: TGTGCCAGCAGTTCCAGGGTTATTTATGGCTACACCTTC

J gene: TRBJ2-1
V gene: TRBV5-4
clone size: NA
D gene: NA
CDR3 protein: CASGGPGASPNEQFF
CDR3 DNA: TGTGCCAGCGGGGGGCCGGGGGCGAGTCCCAATGAGCAGTTCTTC

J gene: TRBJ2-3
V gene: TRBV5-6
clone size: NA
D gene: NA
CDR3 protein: CASSVSTDTQYF
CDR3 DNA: TGTGCCAGCAGCGTTAGCACAGATACGCAGTATTTT

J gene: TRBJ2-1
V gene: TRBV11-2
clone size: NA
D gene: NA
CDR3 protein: CASSRGGRTEVNEQFF
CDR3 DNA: TGTGCCAGCAGCCGGGGAGGGAGGACAGAGGTGAATGAGCAGTTCTTC

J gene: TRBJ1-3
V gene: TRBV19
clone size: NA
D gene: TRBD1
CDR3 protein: CASSTLGQAGNTIYF
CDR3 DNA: TGTGCCAGTAGTACACTGGGACAGGCTGGAAACACCATATATTTT

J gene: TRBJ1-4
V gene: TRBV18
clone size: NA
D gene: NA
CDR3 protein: CASSPGQNEKLFF
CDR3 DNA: TGTGCCAGCTCACCAGGCCAGAATGAAAAACTGTTTTTT

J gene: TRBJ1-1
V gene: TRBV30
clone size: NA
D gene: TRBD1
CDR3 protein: CAWSKGAANTEAFF
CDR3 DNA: TGTGCCTGGAGTAAGGGGGCGGCGAACACTGAAGCTTTCTTT

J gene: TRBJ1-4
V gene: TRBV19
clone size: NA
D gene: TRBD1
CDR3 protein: CASSSTGGSEKLFF
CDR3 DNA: TGTGCCAGTAGTTCGACAGGGGGATCTGAAAAACTGTTTTTT

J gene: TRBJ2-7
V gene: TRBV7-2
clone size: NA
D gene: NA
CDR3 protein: CASSLVRGNYEQYF
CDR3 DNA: TGTGCCAGCAGCTTAGTGAGGGGGAACTACGAGCAGTACTTC

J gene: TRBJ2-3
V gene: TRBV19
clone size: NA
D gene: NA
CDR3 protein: CASSIGPTTDTQYF
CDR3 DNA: TGTGCCAGTAGTATAGGGCCCACCACAGATACGCAGTATTTT

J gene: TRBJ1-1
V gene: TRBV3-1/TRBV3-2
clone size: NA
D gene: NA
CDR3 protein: CASSQVWRNTEAFF
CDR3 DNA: TGTGCCAGCAGCCAAGTTTGGAGGAACACTGAAGCTTTCTTT

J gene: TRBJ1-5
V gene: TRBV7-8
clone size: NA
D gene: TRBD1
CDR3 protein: CASTRDRVGNQPQHF
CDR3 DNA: TGTGCCAGCACCCGAGACAGGGTGGGCAATCAGCCCCAGCATTTT

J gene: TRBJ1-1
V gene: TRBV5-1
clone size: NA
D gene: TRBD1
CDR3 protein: CASSPGQGRRTEAFF
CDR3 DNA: TGCGCCAGCAGCCCGGGACAGGGTAGAAGAACTGAAGCTTTCTTT

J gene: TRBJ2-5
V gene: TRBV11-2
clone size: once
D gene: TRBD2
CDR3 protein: CASTPNAAGGDGQYF
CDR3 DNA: TGTGCCAGCACCCCCAACGCAGCGGGGGGGGATGGCCAGTACTTC

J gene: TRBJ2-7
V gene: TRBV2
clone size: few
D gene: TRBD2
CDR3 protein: CASRRTALAGSSYEQYF
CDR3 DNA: TGTGCCAGCAGGAGGACAGCCCTAGCGGGGAGCTCCTACGAGCAGTACTTC

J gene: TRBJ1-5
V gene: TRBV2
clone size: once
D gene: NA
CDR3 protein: CASSEWGIQPQHF
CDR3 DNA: TGTGCCAGCAGTGAATGGGGGATTCAGCCCCAGCATTTT

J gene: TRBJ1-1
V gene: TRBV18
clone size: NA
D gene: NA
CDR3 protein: CASSPQEGREAFF
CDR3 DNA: TGTGCCAGCTCACCACAGGAGGGGAGGGAAGCTTTCTTT

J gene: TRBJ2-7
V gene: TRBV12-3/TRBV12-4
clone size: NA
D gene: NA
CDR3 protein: CASSLFHEQYF
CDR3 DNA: TGTGCCAGCAGTTTATTCCACGAGCAGTACTTC

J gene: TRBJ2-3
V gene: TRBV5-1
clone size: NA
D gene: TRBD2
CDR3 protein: CASSLVAGAPDTQYF
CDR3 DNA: TGCGCCAGCAGCTTGGTCGCGGGAGCGCCAGATACGCAGTATTTT

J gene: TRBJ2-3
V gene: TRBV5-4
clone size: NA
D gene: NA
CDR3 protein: CASSLVGVGTDTQYF
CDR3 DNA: TGTGCCAGCAGCTTGGTGGGGGTTGGCACAGATACGCAGTATTTT

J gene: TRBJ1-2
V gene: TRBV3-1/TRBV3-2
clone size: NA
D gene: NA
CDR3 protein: CASSQGGRGHNYGYTF
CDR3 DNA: TGTGCCAGCAGCCAAGGAGGTAGGGGACATAACTATGGCTACACCTTC

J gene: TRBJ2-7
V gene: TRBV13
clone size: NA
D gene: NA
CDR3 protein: CASSLEQLSYEQYF
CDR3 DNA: TGTGCCAGCAGCTTAGAACAGCTCTCCTACGAGCAGTACTTC

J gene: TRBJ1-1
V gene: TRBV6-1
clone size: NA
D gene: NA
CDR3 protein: CASSEGGHRNTEAFF
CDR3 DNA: TGTGCCAGCAGTGAAGGAGGACACAGGAACACTGAAGCTTTCTTT

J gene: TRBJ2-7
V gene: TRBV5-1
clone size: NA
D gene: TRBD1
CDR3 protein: CASRDGTGVGEQYF
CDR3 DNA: TGCGCCAGCAGAGATGGGACAGGGGTGGGCGAGCAGTACTTC

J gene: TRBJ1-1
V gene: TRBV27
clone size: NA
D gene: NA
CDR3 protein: CASSPQPSQGREEAFF
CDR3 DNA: TGTGCCAGCAGCCCACAGCCTTCTCAGGGGAGAGAGGAAGCTTTCTTT

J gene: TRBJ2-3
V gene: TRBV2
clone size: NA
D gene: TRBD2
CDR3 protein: CASSAGTSRNTDTQYF
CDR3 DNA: TGTGCCAGCAGTGCGGGGACTAGCCGGAACACAGATACGCAGTATTTT

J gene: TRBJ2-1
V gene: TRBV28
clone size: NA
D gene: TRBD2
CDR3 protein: CASSTSRPGLAGGKYNEQFF
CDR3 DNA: TGTGCCAGCAGTACCTCACGGCCGGGACTAGCGGGAGGCAAATACAATGAGCAGTTCTTC

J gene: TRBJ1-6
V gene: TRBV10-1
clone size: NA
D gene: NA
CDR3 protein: CASKAQDNSPLHF
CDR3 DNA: TGCGCCAGCAAAGCACAGGATAATTCACCCCTCCACTTT

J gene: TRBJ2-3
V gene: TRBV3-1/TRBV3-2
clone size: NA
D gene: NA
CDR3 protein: CASSPLGGTDTQYF
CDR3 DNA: TGTGCCAGCAGTCCTCTAGGGGGCACAGATACGCAGTATTTT

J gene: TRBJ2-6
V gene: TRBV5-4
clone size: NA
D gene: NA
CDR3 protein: CASSASGSGANVLTF
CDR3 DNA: TGTGCCAGCAGCGCGTCAGGCTCTGGGGCCAACGTCCTGACTTTC

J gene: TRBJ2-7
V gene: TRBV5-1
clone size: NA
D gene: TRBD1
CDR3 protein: CASSMGQFSHEQYF
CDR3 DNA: TGCGCCAGCAGCATGGGACAGTTCTCACACGAGCAGTACTTC

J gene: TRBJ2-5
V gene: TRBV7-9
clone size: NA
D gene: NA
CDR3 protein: CASSRAGGTETQYF
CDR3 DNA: TGTGCCAGCAGCCGAGCCGGGGGAACGGAGACCCAGTACTTC

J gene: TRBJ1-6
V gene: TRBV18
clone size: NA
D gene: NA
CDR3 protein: CASSRRQEDSPLHF
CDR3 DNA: TGTGCCAGCTCACGCCGACAGGAGGATTCACCCCTCCACTTT

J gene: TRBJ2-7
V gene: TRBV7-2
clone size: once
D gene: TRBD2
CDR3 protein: CASSLGKLAGAFYEQYF
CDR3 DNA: TGTGCCAGCAGCTTAGGCAAGCTAGCGGGGGCCTTCTACGAGCAGTACTTC

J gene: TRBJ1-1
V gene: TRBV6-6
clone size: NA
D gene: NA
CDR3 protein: CASSYGGANTEAFF
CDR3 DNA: TGTGCCAGCAGTTACGGAGGGGCGAACACTGAAGCTTTCTTT

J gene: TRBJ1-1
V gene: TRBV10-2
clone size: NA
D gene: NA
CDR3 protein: CASSERSGEAAEAFF
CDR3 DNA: TGCGCCAGCAGTGAGAGGTCCGGGGAGGCGGCTGAAGCTTTCTTT

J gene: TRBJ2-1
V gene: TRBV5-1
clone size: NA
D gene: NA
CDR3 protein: CASSLINSYNEQFF
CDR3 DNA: TGCGCCAGCAGCTTGATAAACAGTTACAATGAGCAGTTCTTC

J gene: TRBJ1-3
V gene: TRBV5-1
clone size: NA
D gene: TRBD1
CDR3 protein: CASSSQTGSPGNTIYF
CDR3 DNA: TGCGCCAGCAGCTCGCAGACAGGGAGCCCTGGAAACACCATATATTTT

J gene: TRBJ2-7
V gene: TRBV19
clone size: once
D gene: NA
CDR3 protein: CASSIGGASYEQYF
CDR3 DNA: TGTGCCAGTAGTATAGGCGGGGCCTCCTACGAGCAGTACTTC

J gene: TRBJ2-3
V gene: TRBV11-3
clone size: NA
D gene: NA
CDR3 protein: CASSQGRTDTQYF
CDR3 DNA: TGTGCCAGCAGTCAGGGTAGGACAGATACGCAGTATTTT

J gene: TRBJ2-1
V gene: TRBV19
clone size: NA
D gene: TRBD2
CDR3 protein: CASTLTGGLSSYNEQFF
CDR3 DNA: TGTGCCAGTACATTGACGGGAGGCCTGAGCTCCTACAATGAGCAGTTCTTC

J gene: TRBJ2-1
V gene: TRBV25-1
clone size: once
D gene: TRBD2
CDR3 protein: CASRTSGGSGEQFF
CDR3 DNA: TGTGCCAGCCGGACTAGCGGGGGATCGGGGGAGCAGTTCTTC

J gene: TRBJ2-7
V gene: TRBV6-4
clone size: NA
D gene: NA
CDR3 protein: CASRRQSYEQYF
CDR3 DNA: TGTGCCAGCAGGCGACAGAGCTACGAGCAGTACTTC

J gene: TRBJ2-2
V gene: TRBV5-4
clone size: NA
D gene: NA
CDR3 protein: CASTNSDSGGELFF
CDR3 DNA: TGTGCCAGCACCAACTCGGATTCGGGCGGGGAGCTGTTTTTT

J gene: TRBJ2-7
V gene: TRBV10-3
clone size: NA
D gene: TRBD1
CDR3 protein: CAISAPLTGAIDEQYF
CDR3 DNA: TGTGCCATCAGCGCCCCCTTGACAGGGGCGATCGACGAGCAGTACTTC

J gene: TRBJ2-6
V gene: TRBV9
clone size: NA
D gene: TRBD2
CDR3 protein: CASSGAGLFSGANVLTF
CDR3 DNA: TGTGCCAGCAGCGGAGCGGGACTTTTCTCTGGGGCCAACGTCCTGACTTTC

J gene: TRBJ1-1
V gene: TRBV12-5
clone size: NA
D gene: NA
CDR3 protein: CASGIDGLNTEAFF
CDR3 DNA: TGTGCTAGTGGTATAGATGGATTGAACACTGAAGCTTTCTTT

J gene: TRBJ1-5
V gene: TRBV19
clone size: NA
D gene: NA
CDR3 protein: CASSILGGERPQHF
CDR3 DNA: TGTGCCAGTAGTATTCTAGGCGGTGAACGGCCCCAGCATTTT

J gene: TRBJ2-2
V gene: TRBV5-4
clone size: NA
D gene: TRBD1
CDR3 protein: CASSLRQGAVTGELFF
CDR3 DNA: TGTGCCAGCAGCTTGCGGCAGGGGGCGGTGACCGGGGAGCTGTTTTTT